This TCR beta chain was sequenced for a study of Ad26.COV2.S vaccination and SARS-CoV-2 variants (dated by TCRdb to about 2021). Background on the whole study: Donors in the vaccine arm were drawn from COV1001, a phase I-IIa trial of Ad26.COV2.S in healthy adults that was multicentre, randomized, double-blind and placebo-controlled. Sequencing of the TCRbeta repertoire served to evaluate the specificity and breadth of SARS-CoV-2-reactive T cell receptors following Ad26.COV2.S vaccination. Trial participants were randomized into five groups of five, in which low-dose or high-dose Ad26.COV2.S was given once or twice, or placebo was given on both occasions. Ad26.COV2.S was given intramuscularly at 5x10^10 or 1x10^11 viral particles, as a single shot or as two shots 56 days apart. The TCR-sequenced set comprised approximately 32 samples: approximately 20 Ad26.COV2.S vaccine recipients, 5 placebo recipients and 8 SARS-CoV-2 convalescent individuals. Throughout the experiments and outcome assessment, investigators stayed blinded to trial group allocation. Overall results and qualifications from the work: Compared with placebo recipients, Ad26.COV2.S recipients showed higher spike-specific TCR breadth (P = 0.0014). After vaccination, spike-specific CD8+ and CD4+ T cell responses were reported to show substantial breadth. The study was not powered for comparison of responses between vaccine doses or regimens. Non-spike TCR breadth was comparable between vaccine and placebo recipients, consistent with the vaccine containing only spike. The authors noted that the TCR breadth and depth analyses may have underestimated total T cell responses.

As to this clone: Its antigen remains unidentified. Base qualities were left out, and no much larger clone turns up one base away.

The treatment or condition label here, explained by the study, means: 15 to 20 received Ad26.COV2.S at low or high dose, single or two shots; roughly five received placebo; per-sample allocation not given. For vaccine and placebo recipients, repertoires were sequenced using samples collected on day 63 after the first injection. Cohort 1b enrolled roughly 25 adults aged 18-55 years at a single site in Boston, USA, between 29 July and 7 August 2020. Ad26.COV2.S was a replication-incompetent adenovirus type 26 vector that expressed a prefusion-stabilized SARS-CoV-2 spike protein derived from the original Wuhan strain. The immunoSEQ Assay was used to sequence TCRbeta CDR3 regions. After extraction, genomic DNA underwent amplification by bias-controlled multiplex PCR, followed by high-throughput sequencing. The original pipeline was this. To quantify the absolute abundance of each unique TCRbeta CDR3 region, sequences were collapsed and filtered. T cell fraction was estimated by normalizing TCRbeta template counts to usable DNA, which was measured by amplifying reference genes present in all nucleated cells. Repertoire TCRs were annotated as SARS-CoV-2-specific by exact matching of V gene, CDR3 amino acid sequence and J gene to a known reactive TCR set. The reference SARS-CoV-2 TCR set was obtained from MIRA and was filtered for enrichment in COVID-19-positive ImmuneCODE repertoires, whereby public or cross-reactive TCRs were removed. Drawing on the MIRA antigens, annotated TCRs were analysed further at the level of specific ORF or position within ORF. Breadth was defined as annotated unique rearrangements over total unique productive rearrangements; depth was the summed frequency of those rearrangements. Group comparisons of TCR breadth used two-sided Wilcoxon rank-sum tests. The immuneACCESS repertoire file appears here via TCRdb, limited to in-frame rearrangements. These files lack a portion of the clones; in checked studies, under half of the deficit traces to unresolved V genes, and the cause of the others is not known. The V and J calls and clone size are taken from that table; D and trimming were inferred from the DNA. The sample data list about 400,000 clones, and 83% of these were observed just once. The ten largest account for approximately 7% of the sample.

The receptor was isolated from a person aged 18-65 years who received the Ad26.COV2.S COVID-19 vaccine or a placebo. The source material was peripheral blood, sampled in a trial of Ad26.COV2.S vaccine versus placebo.

The CDR3 has the sequence CASSLGSENTEAFF. The nucleotides are TGTGCCAGCAGCTTAGGTTCAGAGAACACTGAAGCTTTCTTT. The chain is encoded by TRBV7-2 joined to TRBJ1-1; no D segment can be confidently identified. The trim is 1 base for V and 1 base for J, with a gap of 7 bases between the germline ends. Based on the germline V gene, the CDR1 and CDR2 sequences are SGHTA and FQGNSA. The CDR3 measures 14 amino acids from cysteine to phenylalanine. Only the CDR3 DNA is retained, 42 bases long and in frame from the first base. This CDR3, with the reference TRBV7-2 and TRBJ1-1 proteins standing in past its ends, gives the full variable domain GAGVSQSPSNKVTEKGKDVELRCDPISGHTALYWYRQSLGQGLEFLIYFQGNSAPDKSGLPSDRFSAERTGGSVSTLTIQRTQQEDSAVYLCASSLGSENTEAFFGQGTRLTVV.